The rows below give T cell receptor beta chains drawn from one sample of a study of cytomegalovirus exposure and HLA in healthy donors. The table came from immunoSEQ multiplex PCR; TCRdb's copy has only in-frame clones and leaves some out. The sample comprises roughly 180,000 clones, over 80% of which are singletons, and 1.2% rests with the top ten. The sequenced material came from PBMCs. The receptors derive from a boy aged 2 to 10 in good health and CMV-seronegative. Both conserved end residues are part of each CDR3. The D gene is left open where the match is weak. Rows give clone size only sometimes, using once, few, many, or a class for an expanded clone.

abundance: once
v_gene: TRBV6-5
len: 14
d_gene: NA
j_gene: TRBJ2-2
CDR3nt: TGTGCCAGCAGCCTATCCAGCGAGACGGGGGAGCTGTTTTTT
CDR3aa: CASSLSSETGELFF

abundance: NA
v_gene: TRBV5-1
len: 13
d_gene: NA
j_gene: TRBJ2-7
CDR3nt: TGCGCCAGCAGCTTCGCAGGAACCTACGAGCAGTACTTC
CDR3aa: CASSFAGTYEQYF

abundance: NA
v_gene: TRBV18
len: 15
d_gene: NA
j_gene: TRBJ1-2
CDR3nt: TGTGCCAGCTCACCTTTAGACAGGCCCCTTTATGGCTACACCTTC
CDR3aa: CASSPLDRPLYGYTF

abundance: NA
v_gene: TRBV30
len: 12
d_gene: TRBD2
j_gene: TRBJ2-3
CDR3nt: TGTGCCTGGAGTCCCACTAGCGGTGATCAGTATTTT
CDR3aa: CAWSPTSGDQYF

abundance: NA
v_gene: TRBV27
len: 13
d_gene: NA
j_gene: TRBJ2-5
CDR3nt: TGTGCCAGCAGTCAACTAACAGGAGAGACCCAGTACTTC
CDR3aa: CASSQLTGETQYF

abundance: NA
v_gene: TRBV19
len: 14
d_gene: NA
j_gene: TRBJ1-4
CDR3nt: TGTGCCAGTAGCCGGGACACCGCTAATGAAAAACTGTTTTTT
CDR3aa: CASSRDTANEKLFF

abundance: NA
v_gene: TRBV10-3
len: 14
d_gene: NA
j_gene: TRBJ2-1
CDR3nt: TGTGCCACCAGTCTCCAAGGCGGTTGGAATGAGCAGTTCTTC
CDR3aa: CATSLQGGWNEQFF

abundance: NA
v_gene: TRBV5-6
len: 15
d_gene: TRBD1
j_gene: TRBJ1-2
CDR3nt: TGTGCCAGCAGCGAGATTAAGACAGGGTATCGCGGCTACACCTTC
CDR3aa: CASSEIKTGYRGYTF

abundance: NA
v_gene: TRBV2
len: 13
d_gene: NA
j_gene: TRBJ1-2
CDR3nt: TGTGCCAGCAATGGTGGGGGGTACTATGGCTACACCTTC
CDR3aa: CASNGGGYYGYTF

abundance: few
v_gene: TRBV28
len: 15
d_gene: NA
j_gene: TRBJ2-7
CDR3nt: TGTGCCAGCAGTTTATACCCTAGCTTTCCTAGGGAGCAGTACTTC
CDR3aa: CASSLYPSFPREQYF

abundance: NA
v_gene: TRBV30
len: 16
d_gene: NA
j_gene: TRBJ2-5
CDR3nt: TGTGCCTGGAGTGTACCCCCCCCCAGGGTCCAAGAGACCCAGTACTTC
CDR3aa: CAWSVPPPRVQETQYF

abundance: NA
v_gene: TRBV5-1
len: 15
d_gene: NA
j_gene: TRBJ1-1
CDR3nt: TGCGCCAGCAGCTTGGGTCCAGGGATGAACACTGAAGCTTTCTTT
CDR3aa: CASSLGPGMNTEAFF

abundance: NA
v_gene: TRBV30
len: 13
d_gene: NA
j_gene: TRBJ2-2
CDR3nt: TGTGCCTGGATGAAAACCAGCACCGGGGAGCTGTTTTTT
CDR3aa: CAWMKTSTGELFF

abundance: NA
v_gene: TRBV28
len: 15
d_gene: NA
j_gene: TRBJ2-3
CDR3nt: TGTGCCAGCAGTTTTTCCGGCCCTGAGGAGGATACGCAGTATTTT
CDR3aa: CASSFSGPEEDTQYF

abundance: NA
v_gene: TRBV5-1
len: 16
d_gene: TRBD1
j_gene: TRBJ2-1
CDR3nt: TGCGCCAGCAGCCCTCAAGGAACAGGGGGTTACAATGAGCAGTTCTTC
CDR3aa: CASSPQGTGGYNEQFF

abundance: NA
v_gene: TRBV5-6
len: 14
d_gene: TRBD1
j_gene: TRBJ1-2
CDR3nt: TGTGCCAGCAGCTTGGGTGACAGGGCTGCCGGCTACACCTTC
CDR3aa: CASSLGDRAAGYTF

abundance: NA
v_gene: TRBV5-1
len: 12
d_gene: TRBD2
j_gene: TRBJ2-5
CDR3nt: TGCGCCAGCGGGAGGGCCGGGGAGACCCAGTACTTC
CDR3aa: CASGRAGETQYF

abundance: few
v_gene: TRBV5-4
len: 14
d_gene: TRBD1
j_gene: TRBJ1-2
CDR3nt: TGTGCCAGCAGCAACCGGGACAGCAACTATGGCTACACCTTC
CDR3aa: CASSNRDSNYGYTF

abundance: NA
v_gene: TRBV5-8
len: 18
d_gene: TRBD2
j_gene: TRBJ2-6
CDR3nt: TGTGCCAGCAGCTATCGGGGGGTCGGGGGCTCTGGGGCCAACGTCCTGACTTTC
CDR3aa: CASSYRGVGGSGANVLTF

abundance: NA
v_gene: TRBV14
len: 14
d_gene: TRBD1
j_gene: TRBJ2-1
CDR3nt: TGTGCCAGCAGCCAGGGACAGGTTCTAAGTGAGCAGTTCTTC
CDR3aa: CASSQGQVLSEQFF

abundance: NA
v_gene: TRBV11-2
len: 13
d_gene: NA
j_gene: TRBJ1-3
CDR3nt: TGTGCCAGCAGCCCCCGGGCTGGAAACACCATATATTTT
CDR3aa: CASSPRAGNTIYF

abundance: NA
v_gene: TRBV6-5
len: 13
d_gene: TRBD1
j_gene: TRBJ1-1
CDR3nt: TGTGCCAGCAGTTACCTTGGGACAGGGGAAGCTTTCTTT
CDR3aa: CASSYLGTGEAFF

abundance: NA
v_gene: TRBV5-1
len: 16
d_gene: TRBD2
j_gene: TRBJ2-5
CDR3nt: TGCGCCAGCAGCGTAACTAGCGGGGGGACCCAAGAGACCCAGTACTTC
CDR3aa: CASSVTSGGTQETQYF

abundance: NA
v_gene: TRBV4-2
len: 17
d_gene: TRBD2
j_gene: TRBJ2-2
CDR3nt: TGTGCCAGCAGCCAAGCGGGGCTAGCGGGACCGACCGGGGAGCTGTTTTTT
CDR3aa: CASSQAGLAGPTGELFF

abundance: NA
v_gene: TRBV2
len: 11
d_gene: NA
j_gene: TRBJ1-4
CDR3nt: TGTGCCAGCAGTGAATCCAACAGATTGTTTTTT
CDR3aa: CASSESNRLFF

abundance: NA
v_gene: TRBV29-1
len: 13
d_gene: NA
j_gene: TRBJ1-1
CDR3nt: TGCAGCGTTGAAGTAGATTCACGCGCCGAAGCTTTCTTT
CDR3aa: CSVEVDSRAEAFF

abundance: NA
v_gene: TRBV28
len: 14
d_gene: NA
j_gene: TRBJ1-1
CDR3nt: TGTGCCAGCAGTTTGCAGGGCAGGAACACTGAAGCTTTCTTT
CDR3aa: CASSLQGRNTEAFF

abundance: NA
v_gene: TRBV9
len: 14
d_gene: NA
j_gene: TRBJ2-1
CDR3nt: TGTGCCAGCAGCGTAGGGTCTGCCCCAGGTGAGCAGTTCTTC
CDR3aa: CASSVGSAPGEQFF

abundance: NA
v_gene: TRBV5-1
len: 11
d_gene: NA
j_gene: TRBJ2-1
CDR3nt: TGCGCCAGCGCACTTGATAATGAGCAGTTCTTC
CDR3aa: CASALDNEQFF

abundance: NA
v_gene: TRBV19
len: 14
d_gene: NA
j_gene: TRBJ2-3
CDR3nt: TGTGCCAGTTCCCCTCGAGGGAACACAGATACGCAGTATTTT
CDR3aa: CASSPRGNTDTQYF